This T cell receptor beta chain was sequenced in a study of identifying expanded T cells in peripheral blood. The germline gives CDR1 GTSNPN, CDR2 SVGIG (reference sequence). Between the trimmed V and J ends, which lost 8 bases and 0 bases, there was a span of 13 bases. The CDR3 runs 13 residues. Study conclusions and caveats: Over two and four weeks, about 16.4 and 19 clones changed, versus roughly 1.1 between replicates. Approximately two-week clone count variance significantly increased as total template count grew.

Of note for this clone: What it binds is unknown.

Data came from immunoSEQ multiplex PCR; TCRdb stores just in-frame clones and leaves some out. The sample shows about 52,000 clones, 82% of them seen only once. During the collection period, no donor immune events like infections were recorded. The sequence came from a person between 18 and 70 years old in good health. Specimen: blood. V is TRBV30 and J is TRBJ1-2; D may be TRBD1 (5 bases). CDR3 region: CAGRGAANYGYTF. In nucleotides, the CDR3 is TGTGCCGGACGGGGCGCAGCTAACTATGGCTACACCTTC.